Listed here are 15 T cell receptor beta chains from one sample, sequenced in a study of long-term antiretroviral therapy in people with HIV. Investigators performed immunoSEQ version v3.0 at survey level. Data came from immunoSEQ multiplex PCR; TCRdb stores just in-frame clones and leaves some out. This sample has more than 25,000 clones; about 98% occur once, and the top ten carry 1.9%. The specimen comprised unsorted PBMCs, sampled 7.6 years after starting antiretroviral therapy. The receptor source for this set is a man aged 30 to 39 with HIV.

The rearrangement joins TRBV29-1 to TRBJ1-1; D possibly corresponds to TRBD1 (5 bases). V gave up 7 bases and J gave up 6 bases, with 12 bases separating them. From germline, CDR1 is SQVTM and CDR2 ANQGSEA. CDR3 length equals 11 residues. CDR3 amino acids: CSAVQDAEAFF. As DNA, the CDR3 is TGCAGCGCGGTACAGGACGCTGAAGCTTTCTTT.

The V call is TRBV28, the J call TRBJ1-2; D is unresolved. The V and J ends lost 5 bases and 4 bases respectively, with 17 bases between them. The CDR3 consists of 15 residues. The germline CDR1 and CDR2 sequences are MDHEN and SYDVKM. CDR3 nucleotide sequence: TGTGCCAGCAGTACCCGAACAGCATCCCTCTATGGCTACACCTTC. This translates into CASSTRTASLYGYTF.

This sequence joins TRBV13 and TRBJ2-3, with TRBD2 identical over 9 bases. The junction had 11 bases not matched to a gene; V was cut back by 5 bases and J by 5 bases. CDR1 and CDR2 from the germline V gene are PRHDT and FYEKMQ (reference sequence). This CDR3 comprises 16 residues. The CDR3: CASSPRTSAHQDTQYF. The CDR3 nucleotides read TGTGCCAGCAGCCCACGGACTAGCGCCCACCAAGATACGCAGTATTTT.

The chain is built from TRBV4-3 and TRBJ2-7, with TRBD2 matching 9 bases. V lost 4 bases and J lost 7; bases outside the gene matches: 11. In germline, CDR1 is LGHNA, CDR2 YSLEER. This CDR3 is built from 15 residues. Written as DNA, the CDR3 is TGCGCCAGCAGCCCACAGGTGGGTAGCGGGGGAGAGCAGTACTTC. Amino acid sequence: CASSPQVGSGGEQYF.

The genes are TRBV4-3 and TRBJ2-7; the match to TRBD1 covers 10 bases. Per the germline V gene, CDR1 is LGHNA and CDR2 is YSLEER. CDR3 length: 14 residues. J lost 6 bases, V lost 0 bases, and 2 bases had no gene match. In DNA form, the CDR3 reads TGCGCCAGCAGCCAAGATGACAGGGGGCGCGAGCAGTACTTC. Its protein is CASSQDDRGREQYF.

The CDR3, as DNA: TGTGCCAGCACCCGACTAGCGGGAGGGCCAGATACGCAGTATTTT. Translating gives CASTRLAGGPDTQYF. The chain recombines TRBV27 with TRBJ2-3; 14 bases map to TRBD2. The CDR3 runs to 15 residues. The germline CDR1 and CDR2 sequences are MNHEY and SMNVEV (reference sequence). V was clipped by 7 bases and J by 4 bases; unmatched bases: 4.

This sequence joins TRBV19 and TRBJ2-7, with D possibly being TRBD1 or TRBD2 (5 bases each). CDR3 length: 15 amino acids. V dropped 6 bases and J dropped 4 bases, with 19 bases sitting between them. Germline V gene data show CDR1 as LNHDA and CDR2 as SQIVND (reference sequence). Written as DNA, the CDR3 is TGTGCCAGTAGCACCGATGGGACCGTGAGGTACGAGCAGTACTTC. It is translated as CASSTDGTVRYEQYF.

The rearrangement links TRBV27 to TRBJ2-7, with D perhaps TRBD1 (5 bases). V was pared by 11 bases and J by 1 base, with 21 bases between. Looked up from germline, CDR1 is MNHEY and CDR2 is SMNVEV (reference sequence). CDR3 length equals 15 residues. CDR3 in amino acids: CASGQGRAGSYEQYF. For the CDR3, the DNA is TGTGCCTCAGGTCAAGGCAGGGCCGGTTCCTACGAGCAGTACTTC.

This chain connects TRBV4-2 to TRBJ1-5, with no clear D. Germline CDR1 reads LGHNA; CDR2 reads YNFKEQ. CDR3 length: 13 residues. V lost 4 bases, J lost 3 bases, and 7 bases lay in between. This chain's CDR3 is CASSPTLNQPQHF. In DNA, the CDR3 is TGTGCCAGCAGCCCCACCCTCAATCAGCCCCAGCATTTT.

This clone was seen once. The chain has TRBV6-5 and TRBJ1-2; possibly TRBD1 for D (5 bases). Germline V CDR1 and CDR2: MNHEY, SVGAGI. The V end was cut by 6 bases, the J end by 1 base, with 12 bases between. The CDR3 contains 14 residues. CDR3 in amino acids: CASRKTDHNYGYTF. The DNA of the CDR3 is TGTGCCAGCAGAAAGACAGATCATAACTATGGCTACACCTTC.

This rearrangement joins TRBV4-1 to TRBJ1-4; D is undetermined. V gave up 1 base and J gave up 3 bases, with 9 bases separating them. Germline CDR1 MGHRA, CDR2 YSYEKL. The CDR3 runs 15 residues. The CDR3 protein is CASSQVTRANEKLFF. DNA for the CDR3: TGCGCCAGCAGCCAAGTGACTAGGGCTAATGAAAAACTGTTTTTT.

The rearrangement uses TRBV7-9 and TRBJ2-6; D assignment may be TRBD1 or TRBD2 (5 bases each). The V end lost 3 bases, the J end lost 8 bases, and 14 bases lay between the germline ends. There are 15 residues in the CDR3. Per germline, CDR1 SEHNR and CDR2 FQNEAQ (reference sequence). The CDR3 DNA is TGTGCCAGCAGCTTGGCTTGGGGCGGGTCCAACGTCCTGACTTTC. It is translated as CASSLAWGGSNVLTF.

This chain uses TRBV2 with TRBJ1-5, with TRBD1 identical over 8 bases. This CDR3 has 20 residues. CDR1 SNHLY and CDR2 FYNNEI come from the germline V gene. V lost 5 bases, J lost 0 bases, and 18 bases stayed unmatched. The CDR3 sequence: CASSHLRVQGAQDSNQPQHF. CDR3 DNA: TGTGCCAGCAGTCATTTGAGAGTGCAGGGGGCGCAGGATAGCAATCAGCCCCAGCATTTT. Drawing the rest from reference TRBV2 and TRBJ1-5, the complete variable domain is EPEVTQTPSHQVTQMGQEVILRCVPISNHLYFYWYRQILGQKVEFLVSFYNNEISEKSEIFDDQFSVERPDGSNFTLKIRSTKLEDSAMYFCASSHLRVQGAQDSNQPQHFGDGTRLSIL.

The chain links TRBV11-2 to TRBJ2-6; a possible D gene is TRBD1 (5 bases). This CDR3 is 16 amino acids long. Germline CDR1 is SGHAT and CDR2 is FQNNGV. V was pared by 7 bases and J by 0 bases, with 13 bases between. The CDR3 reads CASTGQGSSGANVLTF. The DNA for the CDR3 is TGTGCCAGCACCGGGCAGGGATCCTCTGGGGCCAACGTCCTGACTTTC.

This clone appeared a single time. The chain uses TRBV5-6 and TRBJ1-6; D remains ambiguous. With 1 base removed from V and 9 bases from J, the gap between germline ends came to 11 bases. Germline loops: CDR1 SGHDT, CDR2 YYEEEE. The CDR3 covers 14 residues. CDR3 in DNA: TGTGCCAGCAGCTTGCCAGGTATAACTTCACCCCTCCACTTT. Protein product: CASSLPGITSPLHF.